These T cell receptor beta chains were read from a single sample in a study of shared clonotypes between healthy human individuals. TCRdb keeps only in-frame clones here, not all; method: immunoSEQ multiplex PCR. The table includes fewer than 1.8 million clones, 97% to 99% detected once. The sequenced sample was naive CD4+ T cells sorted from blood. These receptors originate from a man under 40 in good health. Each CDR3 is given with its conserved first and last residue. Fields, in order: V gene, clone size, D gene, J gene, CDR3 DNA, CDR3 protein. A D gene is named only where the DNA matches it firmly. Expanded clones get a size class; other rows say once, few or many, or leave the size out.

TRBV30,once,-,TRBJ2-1,TGTGCCTGGAGGATAGGACTAAGCTCCTACAATGAGCAGTTCTTC,CAWRIGLSSYNEQFF
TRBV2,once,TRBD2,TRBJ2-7,TGTGCCAAATCTTATAGCGGGGTTAGCTACGAGCAGTACTTC,CAKSYSGVSYEQYF
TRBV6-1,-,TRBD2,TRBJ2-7,TGTGCCAGCAGCGGGAAGGGAGGGCCGGGGGAGCAGTACTTC,CASSGKGGPGEQYF
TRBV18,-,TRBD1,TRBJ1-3,TGTGCCAGCTCACAATCCGGGACAGAGGCGGGAAACACCATATATTTT,CASSQSGTEAGNTIYF
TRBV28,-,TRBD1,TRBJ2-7,TGTGCCGCGACTTCCGGGGGACAGGGAACCTACGAGCAGTACTTC,CAATSGGQGTYEQYF
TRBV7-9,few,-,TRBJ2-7,TGTGCCAGCAGCTTGCAAGGATACGAGCAGTACTTC,CASSLQGYEQYF
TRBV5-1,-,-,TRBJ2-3,TGCGCCAGCAGCTTGGGCGGAGTTAGCACAGATACGCAGTATTTT,CASSLGGVSTDTQYF
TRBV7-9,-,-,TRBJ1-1,TGTGCCAGCAGCCCAGAGGGCAGGGACACTGAAGCTTTCTTT,CASSPEGRDTEAFF
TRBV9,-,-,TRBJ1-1,TGTGCCAGCAGCACCAGGGTTCGAGGGGAAGCTTTCTTT,CASSTRVRGEAFF
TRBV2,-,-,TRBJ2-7,TGTGCCAGCTTTCAAGGCCGGTTCAGTTTGACCTACGAGCAGTACTTC,CASFQGRFSLTYEQYF
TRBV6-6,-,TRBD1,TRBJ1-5,TGTGCCAGCAGTAATACAGGGGGTAGCAATCAGCCCCAGCATTTT,CASSNTGGSNQPQHF
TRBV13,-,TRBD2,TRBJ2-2,TGTGCCAGCAGCTTAGACCCATTATGGACTAGCAAGAAAGGGACCGGGGAGCTGTTTTTT,CASSLDPLWTSKKGTGELFF
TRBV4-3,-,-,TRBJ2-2,TGCGCCAGCAGCCAAGACCCCGGCTACACCGGGGAGCTGTTTTTT,CASSQDPGYTGELFF
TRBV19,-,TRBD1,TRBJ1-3,TGTGCCAGTAAAGCCCTCGGACAGGGGGATGAGGGAAACACCATATATTTT,CASKALGQGDEGNTIYF
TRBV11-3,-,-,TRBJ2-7,TGTGCCAGCAGCTTCGAGGGGATCTCCTACGAGCAGTACTTC,CASSFEGISYEQYF
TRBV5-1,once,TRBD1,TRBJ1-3,TGCGCCAGCAGCTGGGACAGGCCCCTTCCTGGAAACACCATATATTTT,CASSWDRPLPGNTIYF
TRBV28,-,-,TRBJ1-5,TGTGCCAGCAGCCCCGGGGGTCGGCAGCCCCAGCATTTT,CASSPGGRQPQHF
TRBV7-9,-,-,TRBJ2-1,TGTGCCAGCAGGTTCGGCAATGAGCAGTTCTTC,CASRFGNEQFF
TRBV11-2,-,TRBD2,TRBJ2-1,TGTGCCAGCAGCCAAAACCAAGCGGGAGGGCGCAATGAGCAGTTCTTC,CASSQNQAGGRNEQFF
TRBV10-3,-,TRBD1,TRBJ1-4,TGTGCCGCAAAACCCGGGACAGGGAATGAAAAACTGTTTTTT,CAAKPGTGNEKLFF
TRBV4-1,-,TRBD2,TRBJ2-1,TGCGCCAGCAGCCAAGAACCTAGCGGGAGTTCTGGTGAGCAGTTCTTC,CASSQEPSGSSGEQFF
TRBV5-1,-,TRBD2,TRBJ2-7,TGCGCCAGCAGCGAGACTAGCGGCCTCTACGAGCAGTACTTC,CASSETSGLYEQYF
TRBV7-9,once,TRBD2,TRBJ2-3,TGTGCCAGCAGCTTAATCGCCGGGGCTAGCGGGAGGTTAGATACGCAGTATTTT,CASSLIAGASGRLDTQYF
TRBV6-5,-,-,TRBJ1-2,TGTGCCAGCAGTTCGGGAGGGGCCCGCTATGGCTACACCTTC,CASSSGGARYGYTF
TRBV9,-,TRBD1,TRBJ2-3,TGTGCCAGCAGCGTGAGACAGGGTCCAGATACGCAGTATTTT,CASSVRQGPDTQYF
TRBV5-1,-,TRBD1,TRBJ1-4,TGCGCCAGCAGCTTGGCCCGGGACAGCAGGGCAACTAATGAAAAACTGTTTTTT,CASSLARDSRATNEKLFF
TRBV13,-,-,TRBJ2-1,TGTGCCAGCAGCATCAGGAGGGTCCCTAAGCGGGAGCAGTTCTTC,CASSIRRVPKREQFF
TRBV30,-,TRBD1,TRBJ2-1,TGTGCCTGTCTCGGGACAGGGGCGGGTTACAATGAGCAGTTCTTC,CACLGTGAGYNEQFF
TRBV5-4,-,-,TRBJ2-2,TGTGCCAGCAGCTTGGTTTCCAGTACGGAGCTGTTTTTT,CASSLVSSTELFF
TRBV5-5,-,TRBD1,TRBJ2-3,TGTGCCAGCAGCCGTAACAGGGGAACAGATACGCAGTATTTT,CASSRNRGTDTQYF
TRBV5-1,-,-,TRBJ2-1,TGCGCCAGCAGCTCCTTACAGGGTGAGACACACAATGAGCAGTTCTTC,CASSSLQGETHNEQFF
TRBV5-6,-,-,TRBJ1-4,TGTGCCAGCAGGAGGTCTGGGGTCGATAATGAAAAACTGTTTTTT,CASRRSGVDNEKLFF
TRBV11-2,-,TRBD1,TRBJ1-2,TGTGCCAGCAGCTCCGCCCGACAGGGAATTTATGGCTACACCTTC,CASSSARQGIYGYTF
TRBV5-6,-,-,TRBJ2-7,TGTGCCAGCAGCTTGGACAGGCTAAGCTACGAGCAGTACTTC,CASSLDRLSYEQYF
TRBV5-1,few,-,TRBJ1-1,TGCGCCAGCAGCCCGGACGGGAACACTGAAGCTTTCTTT,CASSPDGNTEAFF
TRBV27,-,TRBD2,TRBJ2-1,TGTGCCAGCAGGACTAGCGGTAGTTACAATGAGCAGTTCTTC,CASRTSGSYNEQFF
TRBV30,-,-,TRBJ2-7,TGTGCCTGGAGTGTGGGGAGCCCCTACGAGCAGTACTTC,CAWSVGSPYEQYF
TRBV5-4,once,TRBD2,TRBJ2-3,TGTGCCAGCAGCTCCGGACTAGCGGCCCGCACAGATACGCAGTATTTT,CASSSGLAARTDTQYF
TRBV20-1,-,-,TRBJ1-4,TGCAGTGGAGCAACTAATGAAAAACTGTTTTTT,CSGATNEKLFF
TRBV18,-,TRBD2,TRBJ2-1,TGTGCCAGCTCACCTGGGACTAGCGGGAGCTCCTACAATGAGCAGTTCTTC,CASSPGTSGSSYNEQFF
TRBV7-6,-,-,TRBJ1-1,TGTGCCAGCAGCCTCGGGGAGCAGAACACTGAAGCTTTCTTT,CASSLGEQNTEAFF
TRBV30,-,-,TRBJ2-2,TGTGCCTGGAGTGTAAAGCGGGAGCTGTTTTTT,CAWSVKRELFF
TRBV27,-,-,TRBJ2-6,TGTGCCAGCAGGCAAAACCCGGGGCAGGGCCACGTCCTGACTTTC,CASRQNPGQGHVLTF